The rows below give T cell receptor beta chains drawn from one sample of a study of long-term antiretroviral therapy in people with HIV. Clones were read by immunoSEQ multiplex PCR, and TCRdb kept only the in-frame ones, dropping some. The repertoire consists of 15,000 to 20,000 clones, with about three quarters occurring once and the leading ten covering 7% to 8.5%. This material consisted of unsorted PBMCs, taken at the start of antiretroviral therapy, before treatment. The receptors shown here come from a woman in her thirties or forties with HIV. CDR3s include the opening cysteine and the closing phenylalanine or tryptophan. D genes are given only for firm matches. Rows give clone size only sometimes, using once, few, many, or a class for an expanded clone.

size: -; V: TRBV5-4; J: TRBJ2-3; D: -; DNA: TGTGCCAGCAGCTTGGTGGCAGGGATTGTCCCAGATACGCAGTATTTT; CDR3: CASSLVAGIVPDTQYF
size: -; V: TRBV15; J: TRBJ2-1; D: -; DNA: TGTGCCACCAGCAGAGATGACCCCAGCTCCTACAATGAGCAGTTCTTC; CDR3: CATSRDDPSSYNEQFF
size: once; V: TRBV18; J: TRBJ2-3; D: TRBD2; DNA: TGTGCCAGCTCACCAGGGTGGTCTAGCGGGCGGTCCATCACAGATACGCAGTATTTT; CDR3: CASSPGWSSGRSITDTQYF
size: -; V: TRBV7-9; J: TRBJ2-2; D: -; DNA: TGTGCCAGCAGCTTTTCAGGTGGGAAAACCGGGGAGCTGTTTTTT; CDR3: CASSFSGGKTGELFF
size: -; V: TRBV29-1; J: TRBJ2-1; D: TRBD1; DNA: TGCAGCGTCCGACCTCCCCCGGGACAGGGGGAGGATGAGCAGTTCTTC; CDR3: CSVRPPPGQGEDEQFF
size: -; V: TRBV28; J: TRBJ2-3; D: -; DNA: TGTGCCAGCAAAATACAGGGAATCCGCACAGATACGCAGTATTTT; CDR3: CASKIQGIRTDTQYF
size: -; V: TRBV5-1; J: TRBJ2-5; D: -; DNA: TGCGCCAGCAGCTACACCCGGGACGAGACCCAGTACTTC; CDR3: CASSYTRDETQYF
size: -; V: TRBV5-8; J: TRBJ1-6; D: -; DNA: TGTGCCAGCAGCTTGCCGGTTAATTCACCCCTCCACTTT; CDR3: CASSLPVNSPLHF
size: medium-sized; V: TRBV7-9; J: TRBJ1-4; D: TRBD1; DNA: TGTGCCAGCAGCCCCCGGACAGGGGGCGCTGAAAAACTGTTTTTT; CDR3: CASSPRTGGAEKLFF
size: -; V: TRBV7-3; J: TRBJ2-2; D: -; DNA: TGTGCCAGCAGCCCTAAAACAGGGTGGAGACAGCCTACCACCGGGGAGCTGTTTTTT; CDR3: CASSPKTGWRQPTTGELFF
size: -; V: TRBV4-1; J: TRBJ2-5; D: -; DNA: TGCGCCAGCAGCCAAGGGTCCATGGCGGGCGGGGACCTCCCGTACTTC; CDR3: CASSQGSMAGGDLPYF
size: -; V: TRBV30; J: TRBJ1-6; D: -; DNA: TGTGCCTGGTCCATCAGGGTGGCGGGGAATTCACCCCTCCACTTT; CDR3: CAWSIRVAGNSPLHF
size: -; V: TRBV7-3; J: TRBJ2-1; D: -; DNA: TGTGCCAGCAGCTTAGAAGGGGGGCATCCAAGCTCCTACAATGAGCAGTTCTTC; CDR3: CASSLEGGHPSSYNEQFF
size: -; V: TRBV7-9; J: TRBJ1-5; D: -; DNA: TGTGCCAGCAGCTACGGTGACGGGGGGGGCAATCAGCCCCAGCATTTT; CDR3: CASSYGDGGGNQPQHF
size: large; V: TRBV19; J: TRBJ2-2; D: TRBD1; DNA: TGTGCCAGTAGTACAGGGACAGGGGGCGTGAGAACCGGGGAGCTGTTTTTT; CDR3: CASSTGTGGVRTGELFF
size: -; V: TRBV7-2; J: TRBJ2-1; D: TRBD2; DNA: TGTGCCAGCAGCTGGGGAGGGTTTAGCGAGCAGTTCTTC; CDR3: CASSWGGFSEQFF
size: -; V: TRBV5-8; J: TRBJ1-5; D: -; DNA: TGTGCCAGCAGCCTCGCCTACCGGGACCATGGAAATCAGCCCCAGCATTTT; CDR3: CASSLAYRDHGNQPQHF
size: -; V: TRBV2; J: TRBJ2-7; D: TRBD2; DNA: TGTGCCAGCAGGGACACTAGGACTAGCGGGGGCCGAGTCTACGAGCAGTACTTC; CDR3: CASRDTRTSGGRVYEQYF
size: -; V: TRBV30; J: TRBJ1-1; D: -; DNA: TGTGCCTGGAGATCTGGGCCGTTTAGTGAAGCTTTCTTT; CDR3: CAWRSGPFSEAFF
size: -; V: TRBV29-1; J: TRBJ2-5; D: -; DNA: TGCAGCGTTGAAGAGTTAGGGGGAGAGAGCCAAGAGACCCAGTACTTC; CDR3: CSVEELGGESQETQYF
size: once; V: TRBV4-1; J: TRBJ2-4; D: TRBD2; DNA: TGCGCCAGCAGCCAAGTGCCTAGCGGGGGGCTGATAGCCAAAAACATTCAGTACTTC; CDR3: CASSQVPSGGLIAKNIQYF
size: medium-sized; V: TRBV7-7; J: TRBJ2-1; D: -; DNA: TGTGCCAGCAGCTTAGCGCGAAGGTCTGATGAGCAGTTCTTC; CDR3: CASSLARRSDEQFF
size: -; V: TRBV19; J: TRBJ2-7; D: TRBD1; DNA: TGTGCCAGTAGTCCTCCCGGGACAGTGGACTACGAGCAGTACTTC; CDR3: CASSPPGTVDYEQYF
size: -; V: TRBV4-1; J: TRBJ1-2; D: TRBD1; DNA: TGCGCCAGCAGCCACCCGGGACAGCCTCTAAGGGGCTACACCTTC; CDR3: CASSHPGQPLRGYTF